The TCR beta chain described here comes from a study of blood T cell repertoires in COVID-19. This clone was seen just once. This CDR3 region has 15 residues. Germline values: CDR1 SGHRS, CDR2 YFSETQ. V gave up 4 bases and J gave up 7 bases, with 20 bases separating them. Profiled with immunoSEQ multiplex PCR; TCRdb holds only in-frame clones, not every one. In the table there are 95,000 to 150,000 clones, around 86% of which are singletons. The clonotype originates from a man of 80 years or more with active or convalescent COVID-19. The chain uses TRBV5-1 and TRBJ1-2, with D maybe TRBD1 (5 bases). Specimen: peripheral blood. This CDR3 reads CASSPAGEAGRGYTF. The CDR3, as DNA: TGCGCCAGCAGCCCCGCGGGGGAAGCCGGTCGTGGCTACACCTTC.